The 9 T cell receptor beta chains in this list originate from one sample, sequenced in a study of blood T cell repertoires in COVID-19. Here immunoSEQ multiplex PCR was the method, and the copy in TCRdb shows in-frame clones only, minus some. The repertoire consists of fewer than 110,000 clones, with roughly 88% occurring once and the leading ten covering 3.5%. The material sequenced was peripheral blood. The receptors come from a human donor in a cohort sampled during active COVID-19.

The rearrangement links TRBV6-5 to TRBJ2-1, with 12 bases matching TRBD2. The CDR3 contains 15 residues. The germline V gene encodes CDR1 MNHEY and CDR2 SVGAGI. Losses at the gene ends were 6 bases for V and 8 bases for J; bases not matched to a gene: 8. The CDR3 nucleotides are TGTGCCAGCAGCTCTCTAGCGGGAGGGCCGGATGAGCAGTTCTTC. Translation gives CASSSLAGGPDEQFF.

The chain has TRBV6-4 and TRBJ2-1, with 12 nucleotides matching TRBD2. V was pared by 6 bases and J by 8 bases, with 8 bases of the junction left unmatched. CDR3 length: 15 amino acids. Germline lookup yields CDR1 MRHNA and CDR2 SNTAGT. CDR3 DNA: TGTGCCAGCAGCCCCACTAGCGGGAGGAATGATGAGCAGTTCTTC. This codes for CASSPTSGRNDEQFF.

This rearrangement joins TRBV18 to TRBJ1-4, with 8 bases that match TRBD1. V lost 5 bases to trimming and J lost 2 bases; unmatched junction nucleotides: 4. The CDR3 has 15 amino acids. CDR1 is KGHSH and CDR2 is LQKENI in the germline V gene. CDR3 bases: TGTGCCAGCTCATCGGACAGGGCGACTAATGAAAAACTGTTTTTT. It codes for CASSSDRATNEKLFF.

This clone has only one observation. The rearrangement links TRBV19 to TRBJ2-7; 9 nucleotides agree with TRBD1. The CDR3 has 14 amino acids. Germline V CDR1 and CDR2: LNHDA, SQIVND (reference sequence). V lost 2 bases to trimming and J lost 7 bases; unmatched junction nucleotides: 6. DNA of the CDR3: TGTGCCAGTAGTATAAACGACAGGGGGGGAGAGCAGTACTTC. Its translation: CASSINDRGGEQYF.

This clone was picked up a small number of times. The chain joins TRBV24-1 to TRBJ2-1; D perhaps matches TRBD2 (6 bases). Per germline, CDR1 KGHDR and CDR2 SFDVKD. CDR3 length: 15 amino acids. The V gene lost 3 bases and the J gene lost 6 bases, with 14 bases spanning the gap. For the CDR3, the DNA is TGTGCCACCAGTGATCCGAGCGGGCTAGTCAATGAGCAGTTCTTC. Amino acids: CATSDPSGLVNEQFF.

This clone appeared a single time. The CDR3 bases are TGTGCCAGCAGTTCCCTCGGGGGACCCTACGAGCAGTACTTC. Its translation is CASSSLGGPYEQYF. The chain joins TRBV27 to TRBJ2-7, with a tentative D call TRBD2 (6 bases). This CDR3 region has 14 residues. Germline CDR1 MNHEY, CDR2 SMNVEV (reference sequence). V gave up 4 bases and J gave up 2 bases, with 12 bases separating them.

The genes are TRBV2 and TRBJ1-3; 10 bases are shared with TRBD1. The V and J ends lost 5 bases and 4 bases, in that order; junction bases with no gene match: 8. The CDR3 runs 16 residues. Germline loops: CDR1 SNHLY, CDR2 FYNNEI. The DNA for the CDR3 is TGTGCCAGCAGTCCCCGCGGGACAGGGGTGGGAAACACCATATATTTT. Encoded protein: CASSPRGTGVGNTIYF.

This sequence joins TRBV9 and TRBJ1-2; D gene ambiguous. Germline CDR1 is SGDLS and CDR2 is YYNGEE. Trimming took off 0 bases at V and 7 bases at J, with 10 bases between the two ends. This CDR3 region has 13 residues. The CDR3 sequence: CASSVESFSGYTF. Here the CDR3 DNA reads TGTGCCAGCAGCGTAGAATCATTTAGTGGCTACACCTTC.

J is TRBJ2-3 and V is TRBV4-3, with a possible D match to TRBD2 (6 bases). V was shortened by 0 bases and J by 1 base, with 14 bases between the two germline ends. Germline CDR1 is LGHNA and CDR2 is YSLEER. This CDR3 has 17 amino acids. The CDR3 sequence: CASSQDYGEVGTDTQYF. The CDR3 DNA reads TGCGCCAGCAGCCAAGATTACGGGGAGGTAGGCACAGATACGCAGTATTTT.